These T cell receptor beta chains were read from a single sample in a study of shared clonotypes between healthy human individuals. Data came from immunoSEQ multiplex PCR; TCRdb stores just in-frame clones and leaves some out. In the table there are around 2.1 million clones, approximately 94% of which are singletons. Input material: naive CD4+ T cells sorted from blood. These receptors were collected from a man aged 18-30 years in good health. The CDR3 runs from the conserved cysteine through the conserved F or W. D genes are given only for firm matches. Expanded clones are given a class, and other clones once, few, many or no size at all.

v_call: TRBV6-5
j_call: TRBJ2-7
clone_size: .
d_call: .
cdr3_aa: CASIGQGLYEQYF
cdr3_nt: TGTGCCAGCATTGGGCAGGGGCTCTACGAGCAGTACTTC

v_call: TRBV19
j_call: TRBJ2-7
clone_size: .
d_call: .
cdr3_aa: CASSDTLGGKTYEQYF
cdr3_nt: TGTGCCAGTAGCGACACCTTGGGGGGTAAGACCTACGAGCAGTACTTC

v_call: TRBV6-1
j_call: TRBJ2-6
clone_size: once
d_call: .
cdr3_aa: CAGERGANVLTF
cdr3_nt: TGTGCCGGGGAGAGAGGGGCCAACGTCCTGACTTTC

v_call: TRBV2
j_call: TRBJ2-4
clone_size: .
d_call: .
cdr3_aa: CASSGSWNIQYF
cdr3_nt: TGTGCCAGCAGCGGGTCTTGGAACATTCAGTACTTC

v_call: TRBV11-2
j_call: TRBJ2-5
clone_size: .
d_call: TRBD1
cdr3_aa: CASSQSTGGEGETQYF
cdr3_nt: TGTGCCAGCAGCCAGTCGACAGGGGGGGAGGGAGAGACCCAGTACTTC

v_call: TRBV6-5
j_call: TRBJ2-2
clone_size: .
d_call: .
cdr3_aa: CASSYSYRGAVGELFF
cdr3_nt: TGTGCCAGCAGTTACTCTTACCGGGGGGCTGTCGGGGAGCTGTTTTTT

v_call: TRBV25-1
j_call: TRBJ1-2
clone_size: once
d_call: .
cdr3_aa: CASSSWGNYGYTF
cdr3_nt: TGTGCCAGCAGTAGTTGGGGCAACTATGGCTACACCTTC

v_call: TRBV5-1
j_call: TRBJ2-7
clone_size: .
d_call: .
cdr3_aa: CASSREGYEQYF
cdr3_nt: TGCGCCAGCAGCCGGGAAGGATACGAGCAGTACTTC

v_call: TRBV19
j_call: TRBJ2-3
clone_size: .
d_call: .
cdr3_aa: CASSIDSSTDTQYF
cdr3_nt: TGTGCCAGTAGTATAGATTCCAGCACAGATACGCAGTATTTT

v_call: TRBV12-5
j_call: TRBJ1-2
clone_size: .
d_call: .
cdr3_aa: CASGLSGGYGYTF
cdr3_nt: TGTGCTAGTGGTTTATCTGGGGGCTATGGCTACACCTTC

v_call: TRBV5-1
j_call: TRBJ2-7
clone_size: .
d_call: .
cdr3_aa: CASSQTSSSYEQYF
cdr3_nt: TGCGCCAGCAGCCAAACTAGCTCCTCCTACGAGCAGTACTTC

v_call: TRBV11-2
j_call: TRBJ1-5
clone_size: .
d_call: TRBD1
cdr3_aa: CASSLSRGHQPQHF
cdr3_nt: TGTGCCAGCAGCTTAAGCAGGGGGCATCAGCCCCAGCATTTT

v_call: TRBV7-2
j_call: TRBJ2-7
clone_size: .
d_call: .
cdr3_aa: CASSSPRSSDYEQYF
cdr3_nt: TGTGCCAGCAGCTCCCCCAGGTCTAGCGACTACGAGCAGTACTTC

v_call: TRBV18
j_call: TRBJ2-2
clone_size: .
d_call: .
cdr3_aa: CASSGVGKLFF
cdr3_nt: TGTGCCAGCTCTGGAGTAGGAAAGCTGTTTTTT

v_call: TRBV19
j_call: TRBJ1-2
clone_size: .
d_call: TRBD1
cdr3_aa: CASSNDRGANYGYTF
cdr3_nt: TGTGCCAGTAGTAATGACAGGGGAGCTAACTATGGCTACACCTTC

v_call: TRBV2
j_call: TRBJ1-1
clone_size: .
d_call: TRBD1
cdr3_aa: CASSVDRTNTEAFF
cdr3_nt: TGTGCCAGCAGTGTGGACAGGACGAACACTGAAGCTTTCTTT

v_call: TRBV6-5
j_call: TRBJ2-7
clone_size: .
d_call: .
cdr3_aa: CASSLGRPPDEQYF
cdr3_nt: TGTGCCAGCAGTCTCGGACGTCCCCCGGACGAGCAGTACTTC